This T cell receptor beta chain was sequenced for a study of OX40 agonist ivuxolimab in advanced cancers. Looking at the study overall: Partial responses were recorded for three patients, including one with hepatocellular carcinoma and two with cutaneous melanoma.

Note on this clone: Its specificity is not known.

Germline V gives CDR1 MGHDK, CDR2 SYGVNS. CDR3 length: 15 amino acids. Trimming left V 6 bases short and J 5 bases short, with 19 bases between. General study findings and limits: Some nonresponders likewise displayed low normalized T-cell clonal expansion.

Some clones are missing from TCRdb's copy, which holds only in-frame ones; the method was immunoSEQ multiplex PCR. This sample has about 40,000 clones, with about 90% found just once. The clonotype originates from an adult with an advanced solid tumor such as melanoma, head and neck, liver or kidney cancer. This specimen consisted of CD4+ or CD8+ T cells sorted from blood, obtained in a trial of the OX40 agonist ivuxolimab. The chain links TRBV25-1 to TRBJ2-5, with D unresolved. The CDR3 spells CASSPEAPQGETQYF. The CDR3 region has the DNA TGTGCCAGCAGCCCCGAAGCCCCCCAAGGGGAGACCCAGTACTTC.